Below, 11 T cell receptor beta chains from the same sample are listed, as sequenced in a study of blood T cells in healthy people across ages. Primed by a sample-barcoded 5' primer and a J-beta primer mix, a second PCR proceeded for about 6 to 11 cycles. TCRdb ran MiXCR on the 5' RACE reads and lists one entry per CDR3 protein. The sample lists 730,000 or so distinct CDR3 sequences, 40% to 45% occurring once. The sequencing input was blood. The receptors here all came from a woman aged 60-75 years in good health.

With regard to this clonotype: This may be a read error: a much more frequent sequence differs by one nucleotide. The rearrangement links TRBV4-2 to TRBJ2-6; D is unclear. The CDR3 length is 16 residues. Germline-derived CDR1 and CDR2 are LGHNA and YNFKEQ. CDR3 in DNA: TGTGCCAGCAGCCAAGATTTGGCCTCTGAGGCCAACGTCCTGACTTTC. It codes for CASSQDLASEANVLTF.

The chain joins TRBV7-2 to TRBJ2-7; maybe TRBD2 (5 bases). Germline V gene data show CDR1 as SGHTA and CDR2 as FQGNSA. This CDR3 contains 16 residues. The germline V and J ends were trimmed by 4 bases and 6 bases, with 22 bases remaining between them. CDR3 loop: CASSSRSGNPEGEQYF. The CDR3 DNA reads as TGTGCCAGCAGCTCAAGGAGCGGCAACCCAGAGGGCGAGCAGTACTTC.

The chain employs TRBV24-1 and TRBJ2-1, with TRBD1 matching over 10 bases. The trim removed 6 bases at V and 8 bases at J, leaving 9 bases unmatched. This CDR3 region has 15 residues. Germline V lookup: CDR1 KGHDR, CDR2 SFDVKD. The CDR3 loop reads CATSSPGQGQDEQFF. The CDR3, as DNA: TGTGCCACCAGTTCGCCGGGACAGGGGCAGGATGAGCAGTTCTTC.

This clonotype came up many times. The chain couples TRBV7-2 to TRBJ2-3; D is unresolved. In germline, CDR1 is SGHTA, CDR2 FQGNSA. The V gene lost 4 bases and the J gene lost 3 bases, with 5 bases spanning the gap. The CDR3 is made up of 12 amino acids. For the CDR3, the DNA is TGTGCCAGCAGCTCGAGGACAGATACGCAGTATTTT. Translating gives CASSSRTDTQYF.

This clonotype was counted a few times. The chain recombines TRBV28 with TRBJ1-4; D ambiguous. CDR1 MDHEN and CDR2 SYDVKM come from the germline V gene. V shed 5 bases and J shed 4 bases, with 11 bases lying between them. CDR3 length: 14 amino acids. CDR3 sequence (DNA): TGTGCCAGCAGTCGCCAACTCCTTAATGAAAAACTGTTTTTT. This encodes CASSRQLLNEKLFF.

The chain is built from TRBV12-3 or TRBV12-4 and TRBJ1-6, with a weak D call TRBD1 (6 bases). V was trimmed by 8 bases and J by 11 bases, leaving 10 bases between them. The CDR3 has 11 residues. CDR3 region: CASARGTPLHF. The CDR3 bases are TGTGCCAGCGCAAGGGGGACACCCCTCCACTTT.

In regard to this clonotype: Being one base from a much bigger clone, this may be a read error. This sequence joins TRBV20-1 and TRBJ1-2; D remains unclear. Germline V gene sequence: CDR1 DFQATT, CDR2 SNEGSKA (reference sequence). The CDR3 runs to 15 residues. The CDR3 DNA follows: TGCAGTGCTAGATTGGGCAGCGTAGCTAACTATGGCCACACCTTC. Protein: CSARLGSVANYGHTF.

The chain carries TRBV27 and TRBJ2-7; 7 nucleotides line up with TRBD1. The CDR3 totals 15 residues. The germline V gene has CDR1 MNHEY and CDR2 SMNVEV (reference sequence). J gave up 5 bases and V 6 bases, and 13 bases lay outside the gene matches. This chain's CDR3 is CASSLTTGPRNEQYF. CDR3 nucleotides: TGTGCCAGCAGCCTAACGACAGGGCCCAGGAACGAGCAGTACTTC.

This clonotype has just a few counts. The J gene is TRBJ2-5, the V gene TRBV24-1; the D call may be TRBD1 or TRBD2 (5 bases each). This CDR3 has 15 residues. Per germline, CDR1 KGHDR and CDR2 SFDVKD. V was pared by 0 bases and J by 10 bases, with 17 bases between. CDR3 in DNA: TGTGCCACCAGTGATTTGAAGGGACCGGCATATGGCCAGTACTTC. This encodes CATSDLKGPAYGQYF.

This clonotype showed up just a few times. The chain's CDR3 is CASSSFQGPTDTQYF. The CDR3 DNA reads as TGTGCCAGCAGCTCATTCCAGGGTCCCACAGATACGCAGTATTTT. V is TRBV5-6 and J is TRBJ2-3, with D maybe TRBD1 (5 bases). Germline V lookup: CDR1 SGHDT, CDR2 YYEEEE. V was cut by 3 bases and J by 2 bases, with 13 bases left in between. There are 15 residues in the CDR3.

The CDR3 DNA follows: TGCGCCAGCAGCCAATTACAGGGATCCTACGAGCAGTACTTC. It translates to CASSQLQGSYEQYF. This chain uses TRBV4-3 with TRBJ2-7, with D perhaps matching TRBD1 (6 bases). The CDR3 extends over 14 amino acids. Per germline, CDR1 LGHNA and CDR2 YSLEER. Trimming shortened V by 2 bases and J by 1 base, and 9 bases separated the two germline ends.